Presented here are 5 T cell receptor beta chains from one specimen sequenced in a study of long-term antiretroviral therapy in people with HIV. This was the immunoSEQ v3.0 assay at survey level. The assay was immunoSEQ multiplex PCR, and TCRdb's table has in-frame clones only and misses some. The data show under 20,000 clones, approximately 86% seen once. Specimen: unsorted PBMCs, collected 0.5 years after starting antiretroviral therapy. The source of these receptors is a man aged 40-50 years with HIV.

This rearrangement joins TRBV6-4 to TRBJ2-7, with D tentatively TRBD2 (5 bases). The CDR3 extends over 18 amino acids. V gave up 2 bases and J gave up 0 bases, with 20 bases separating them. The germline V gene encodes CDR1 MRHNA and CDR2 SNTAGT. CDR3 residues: CASSDIGGTPQSSYEQYF. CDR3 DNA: TGTGCCAGCAGTGACATAGGAGGAACTCCACAGAGCTCCTACGAGCAGTACTTC.

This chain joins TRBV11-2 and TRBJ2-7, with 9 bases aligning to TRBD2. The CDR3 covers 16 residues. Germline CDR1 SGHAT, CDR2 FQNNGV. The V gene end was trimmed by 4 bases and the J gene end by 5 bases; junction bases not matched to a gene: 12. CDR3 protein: CASSSLAGAVGDEQYF. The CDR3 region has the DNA TGTGCCAGCAGCTCTTTAGCGGGGGCCGTAGGCGACGAGCAGTACTTC.

CDR3 in amino acids: CASSPGGPLDEQFF. CDR3 coding DNA: TGTGCCAGCAGCCCGGGGGGGCCTCTCGATGAGCAGTTCTTC. The rearrangement links TRBV7-9 to TRBJ2-1; TRBD2 agrees at 8 bases. Germline loops: CDR1 SEHNR, CDR2 FQNEAQ (reference sequence). The ends lost 5 bases at V and 8 bases at J; junction bases unmatched: 8. This CDR3 is 14 amino acids long.

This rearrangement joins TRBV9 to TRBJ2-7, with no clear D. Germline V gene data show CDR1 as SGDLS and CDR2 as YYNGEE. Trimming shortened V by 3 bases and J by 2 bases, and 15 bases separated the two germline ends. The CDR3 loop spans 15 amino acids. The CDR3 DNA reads TGTGCCAGCAGCGGTCGACATGACAAGCCCTACGAGCAGTACTTC. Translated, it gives CASSGRHDKPYEQYF.

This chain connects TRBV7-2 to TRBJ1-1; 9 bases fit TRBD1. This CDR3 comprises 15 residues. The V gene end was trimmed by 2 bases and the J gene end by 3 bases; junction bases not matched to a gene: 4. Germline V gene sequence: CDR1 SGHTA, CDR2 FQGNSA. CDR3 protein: CASSLTGQGYTEAFF. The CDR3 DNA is TGTGCCAGCAGCTTAACGGGACAGGGCTACACTGAAGCTTTCTTT.